This T cell receptor (beta chain) derives from a study of T cell responses to AZD1222 COVID-19 vaccine. Regarding the study as a whole: Baseline testing showed seropositivity in only a handful of AZD1222 recipients. White British people made up most donors, females outnumbered males, and clonal diversity was possibly underestimated.

In regard to this clone: As yet, its antigen is unknown.

Profiled with immunoSEQ multiplex PCR; TCRdb holds only in-frame clones, not every one. Altogether fewer than 150,000 clones are present, 90% to 95% being singletons, with the ten largest covering roughly 7%. CDR1 is LGHNA and CDR2 is YSLEER in the germline V gene. The CDR3 covers 16 residues. Trimming left V 1 base short and J 8 bases short, with 17 bases between. This chain links TRBV4-3 with TRBJ1-4; D perhaps matches TRBD1 (6 bases). This sequence originates from an adult who received the AZD1222 COVID-19 vaccine. The sample in question was peripheral blood, obtained 28 days after the second AZD1222 dose. CDR3 DNA sequence: TGCGCCAGCAGCCAAGTAGAGGCAGGGGTGGCCGAAAAACTGTTTTTT. Its protein is CASSQVEAGVAEKLFF.